One sample yielded the 3 T cell receptor beta chains listed below, sequenced in a study of blood T cells in healthy people across ages. For the second PCR, which ran for roughly 7 to 11 cycles, a sample-barcoded 5' primer and a J-beta primer mix were used. TCRdb re-called the 5' RACE reads with MiXCR, one entry per CDR3 protein. The sample lists roughly 1.6 million distinct CDR3 sequences; 30% to 40% were seen once. The material sequenced was blood. The receptors here all came from a woman in her twenties or thirties in good health.

The V and J genes are TRBV3-1 and TRBJ2-1; D might be TRBD2 (6 bases). Germline V gene sequence: CDR1 LGHDT, CDR2 YNNKEL (reference sequence). Trimming removed 1 base from V and 10 bases from J, with 14 bases in between. This CDR3 is built from 14 residues. CDR3 in amino acids: CASSQVPLAEEQFF. As DNA, the CDR3 is TGTGCCAGCAGCCAAGTCCCACTAGCAGAAGAGCAGTTCTTC.

V gene TRBV10-2 combines with J gene TRBJ2-6; 8 nucleotides agree with TRBD2. Germline CDR1 WSHSY, CDR2 SAAADI. V lost 6 bases, J lost 2 bases, and 9 bases stayed unmatched. The CDR3 runs 17 residues. The CDR3 region is CASRTGGALPGANVLTF. The CDR3 nucleotides are TGCGCCAGCAGGACGGGGGGGGCCCTACCTGGGGCCAACGTCCTGACTTTC.

This clonotype showed up many times. The V gene is TRBV6-1, the J gene TRBJ2-1; TRBD1 matches 9 bases. The CDR3 is made up of 16 amino acids. The trim removed 0 bases at V and 8 bases at J, leaving 8 bases unmatched. CDR1 and CDR2 (germline): MNHNS, SASEGT. The CDR3 DNA is TGTGCCAGCAGTGAAGCGTTACTAACAGGGGGCGATGAGCAGTTCTTC. Translated, it gives CASSEALLTGGDEQFF.